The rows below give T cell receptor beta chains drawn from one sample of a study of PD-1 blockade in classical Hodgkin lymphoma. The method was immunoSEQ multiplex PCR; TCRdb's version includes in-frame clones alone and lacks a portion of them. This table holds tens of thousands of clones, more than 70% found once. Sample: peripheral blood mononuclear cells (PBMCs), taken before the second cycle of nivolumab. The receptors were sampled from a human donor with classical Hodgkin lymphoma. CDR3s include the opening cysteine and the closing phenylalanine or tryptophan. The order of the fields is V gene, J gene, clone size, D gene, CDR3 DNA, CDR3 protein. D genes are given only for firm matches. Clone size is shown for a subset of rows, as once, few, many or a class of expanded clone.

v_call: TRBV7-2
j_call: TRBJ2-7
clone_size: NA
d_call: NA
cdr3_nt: TGTGCCAGCAGCTTAGTGAGGAACTCCTACGAGCAGTACTTC
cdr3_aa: CASSLVRNSYEQYF

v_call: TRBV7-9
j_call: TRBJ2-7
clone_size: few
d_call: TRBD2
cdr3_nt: TGTGCCAGCAGCTTCGGGAGGGCAGGGGCCCACGAGCAGTACTTC
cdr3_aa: CASSFGRAGAHEQYF

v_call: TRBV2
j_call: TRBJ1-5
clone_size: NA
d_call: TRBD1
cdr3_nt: TGTGCCAGCAGGGGACAGGGGAATCAGCCCCAGCATTTT
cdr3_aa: CASRGQGNQPQHF

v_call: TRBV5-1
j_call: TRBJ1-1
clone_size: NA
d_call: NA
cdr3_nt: TGCGCCAGCAGCTTGCAGGGGTCGAACACTGAAGCTTTCTTT
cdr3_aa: CASSLQGSNTEAFF

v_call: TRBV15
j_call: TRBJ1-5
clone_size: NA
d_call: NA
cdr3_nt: TGTGCCACCAGCAGAGCCACTCGGGGGGGCTCGAGCAATCAGCCCCAGCATTTT
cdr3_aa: CATSRATRGGSSNQPQHF

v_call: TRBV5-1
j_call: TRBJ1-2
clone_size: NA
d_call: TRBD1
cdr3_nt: TGCGCCAGCAGCTTAACAGGGGCCCCTAACTATGGCTACACCTTC
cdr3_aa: CASSLTGAPNYGYTF

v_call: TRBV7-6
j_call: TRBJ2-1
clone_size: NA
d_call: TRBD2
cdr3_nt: TGTGCCAGCAGTATCCAGCGGGGGGGATACAATGAGCAGTTCTTC
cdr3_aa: CASSIQRGGYNEQFF

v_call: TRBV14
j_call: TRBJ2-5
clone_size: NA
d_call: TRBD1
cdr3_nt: TGTGCCAGCAGCCCCCTAAGACCGACAGGGGAGACCCAGTACTTC
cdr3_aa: CASSPLRPTGETQYF

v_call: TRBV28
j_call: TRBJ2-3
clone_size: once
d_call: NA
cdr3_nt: TGTGCCAGCAGTACGGGACTCCGCGGGGCAGATACGCAGTATTTT
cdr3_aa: CASSTGLRGADTQYF

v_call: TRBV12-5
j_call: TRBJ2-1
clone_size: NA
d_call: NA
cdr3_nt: TGTGCGAGCTCGACAACACCCTCCTACAATGAGCAGTTCTTC
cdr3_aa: CASSTTPSYNEQFF

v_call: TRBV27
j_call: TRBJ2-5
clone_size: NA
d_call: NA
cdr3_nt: TGTGCCAGCAGCCAGCGGACCCAAGAGACCCAGTACTTC
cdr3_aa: CASSQRTQETQYF

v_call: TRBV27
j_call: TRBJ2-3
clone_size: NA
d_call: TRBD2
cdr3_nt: TGTGCCAGCAGTCTCAGACTAGCGGGGTACACAGATACGCAGTATTTT
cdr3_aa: CASSLRLAGYTDTQYF

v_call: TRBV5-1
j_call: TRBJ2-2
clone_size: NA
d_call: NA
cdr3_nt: TGCGCCAGCAGCTTGGCGGGACAGAACACCGGGGAGCTGTTTTTT
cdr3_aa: CASSLAGQNTGELFF

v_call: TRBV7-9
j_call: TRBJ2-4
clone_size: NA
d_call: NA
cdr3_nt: TGTGCCAGCAGCCTCTCGCAGGGGCTGTTAGCCAAAAACATTCAGTACTTC
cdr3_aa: CASSLSQGLLAKNIQYF

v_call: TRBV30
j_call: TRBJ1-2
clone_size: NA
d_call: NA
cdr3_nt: TGTGCCTGGAGTGCCGGATCTAACTATGGCTACACCTTC
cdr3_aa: CAWSAGSNYGYTF

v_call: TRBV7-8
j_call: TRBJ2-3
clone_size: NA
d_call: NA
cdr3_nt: TGTGCCAGCAGCCAGGGGTCTAGGAGCACAGATACGCAGTATTTT
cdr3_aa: CASSQGSRSTDTQYF

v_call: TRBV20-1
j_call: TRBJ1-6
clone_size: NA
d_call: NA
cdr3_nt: TGCAGTCTTGCGGGCTCACCCCTCCACTTT
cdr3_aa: CSLAGSPLHF

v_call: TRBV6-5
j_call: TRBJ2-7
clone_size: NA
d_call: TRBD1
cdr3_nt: TGTGCCAGCAGTTCCGCGTCGACAGGGCCCCAGTACTTC
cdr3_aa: CASSSASTGPQYF

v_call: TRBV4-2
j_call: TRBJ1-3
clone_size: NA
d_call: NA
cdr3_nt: TGTGCCAGCAGCCAAGGAGACGGTCCCGGTGCCGGAAACACCATATATTTT
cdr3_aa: CASSQGDGPGAGNTIYF

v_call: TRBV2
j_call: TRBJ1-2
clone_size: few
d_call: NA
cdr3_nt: TGTGCCAGCAGAAAACCGACAGAAGCTAACTATGGCTACACCTTC
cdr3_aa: CASRKPTEANYGYTF

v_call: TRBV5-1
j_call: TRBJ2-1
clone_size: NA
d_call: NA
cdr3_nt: TGCGCCAGCACCCGAGACAGCTACAATGAGCAGTTCTTC
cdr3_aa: CASTRDSYNEQFF

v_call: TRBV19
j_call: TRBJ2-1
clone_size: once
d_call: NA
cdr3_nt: TGTGCCAGTAGTATCTCAGGGTATGAGCAGTTCTTC
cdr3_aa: CASSISGYEQFF

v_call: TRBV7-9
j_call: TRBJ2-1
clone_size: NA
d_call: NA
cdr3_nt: TGTGCCAGCAGCTTAGTAGGGGGGTATGAGCAGTTCTTC
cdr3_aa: CASSLVGGYEQFF

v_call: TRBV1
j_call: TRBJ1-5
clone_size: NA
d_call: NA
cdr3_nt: TGCACCAGCAGCCACCCCCACGCGGGCCTCTCGGATCAGCCCCAGCATTTT
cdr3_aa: CTSSHPHAGLSDQPQHF

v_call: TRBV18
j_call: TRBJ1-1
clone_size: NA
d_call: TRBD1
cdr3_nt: TGTGCCAGCTCACCGGACAGGGAACTTGAAGCTTTCTTT
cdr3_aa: CASSPDRELEAFF